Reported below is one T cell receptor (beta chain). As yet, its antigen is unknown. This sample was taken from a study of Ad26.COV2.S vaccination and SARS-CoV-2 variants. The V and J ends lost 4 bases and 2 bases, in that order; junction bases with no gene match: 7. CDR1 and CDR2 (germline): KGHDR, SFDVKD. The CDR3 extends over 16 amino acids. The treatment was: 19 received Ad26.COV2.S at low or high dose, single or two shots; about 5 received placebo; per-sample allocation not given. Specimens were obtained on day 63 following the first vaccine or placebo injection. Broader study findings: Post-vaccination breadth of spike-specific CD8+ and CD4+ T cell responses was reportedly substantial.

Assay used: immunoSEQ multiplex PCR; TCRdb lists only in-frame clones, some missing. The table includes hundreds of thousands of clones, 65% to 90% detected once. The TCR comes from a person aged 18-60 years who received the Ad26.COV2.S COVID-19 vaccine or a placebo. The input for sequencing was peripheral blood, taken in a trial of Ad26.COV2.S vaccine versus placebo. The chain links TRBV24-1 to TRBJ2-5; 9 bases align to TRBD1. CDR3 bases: TGTGCCACCAGTGAAACCGGGACAGGGACTCAAGAGACCCAGTACTTC. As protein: CATSETGTGTQETQYF.